This is a list of T cell receptor beta chains from one sample in a study of blood T cell repertoires in COVID-19. The protocol was immunoSEQ multiplex PCR, while the TCRdb copy is restricted to in-frame clones and leaves out a portion. This sample has over 70,000 clones, with 87% found just once. The sequenced sample was peripheral blood. The source is a human donor in a cohort sampled during active COVID-19. CDR3s include the opening cysteine and the closing phenylalanine or tryptophan. A D gene is named only where the DNA matches it firmly. Clone size appears in some rows only: once, few, many, or a class for an expanded clone.

clone_size	j_call	v_call	d_call	cdr3_aa	cdr3_nt
NA	TRBJ2-1	TRBV13	TRBD2	CASSLVSGRYYNEQFF	TGTGCCAGCAGCTTAGTTAGCGGGAGGTACTACAATGAGCAGTTCTTC
NA	TRBJ1-1	TRBV29-1	NA	CSVDGGANEAFF	TGCAGCGTTGATGGGGGGGCTAATGAAGCTTTCTTT
many	TRBJ2-1	TRBV2	TRBD2	CASRPGLAGRNEQFF	TGTGCCAGCAGACCGGGACTAGCGGGAAGAAATGAGCAGTTCTTC
NA	TRBJ1-1	TRBV18	NA	CASSPPTGGMNTEAFF	TGTGCCAGCTCACCACCGACGGGAGGAATGAACACTGAAGCTTTCTTT
NA	TRBJ1-1	TRBV2	NA	CASSERPRVGAFF	TGTGCCAGCAGTGAACGTCCGCGGGTGGGAGCTTTCTTT
NA	TRBJ2-1	TRBV7-6	NA	CASSLARGEQFF	TGTGCCAGCAGCTTAGCTCGAGGTGAGCAGTTCTTC
NA	TRBJ2-3	TRBV29-1	NA	CSVDGPDTQYF	TGCAGCGTTGACGGTCCAGATACGCAGTATTTT
medium-sized	TRBJ1-3	TRBV5-1	TRBD1	CASSLWGPRQGKTGNTIYF	TGCGCCAGCAGCTTGTGGGGCCCACGACAGGGGAAGACTGGAAACACCATATATTTT
NA	TRBJ2-3	TRBV27	NA	CASSPSWSTDTQYF	TGTGCCAGCAGTCCTAGCTGGAGCACAGATACGCAGTATTTT
NA	TRBJ2-7	TRBV24-1	TRBD1	CATSDSTGTGAYEQYF	TGTGCCACCAGTGATTCAACCGGGACAGGGGCCTACGAGCAGTACTTC
NA	TRBJ2-1	TRBV24-1	TRBD2	CATGATSGRRYNEQFF	TGTGCCACCGGGGCGACTAGCGGGAGGAGATACAATGAGCAGTTCTTC
NA	TRBJ1-5	TRBV9	NA	CASSVYGDTDQPQHF	TGTGCCAGCAGCGTATATGGGGACACCGATCAGCCCCAGCATTTT
NA	TRBJ2-1	TRBV27	TRBD2	CASRLKAGNQNEQFF	TGTGCCAGCAGATTGAAAGCGGGAAATCAGAATGAGCAGTTCTTC
NA	TRBJ1-2	TRBV5-6	NA	CASSLSNYGYTF	TGTGCCAGCAGCCTCAGTAACTATGGCTACACCTTC